Presented here are 15 T cell receptor beta chains from one specimen sequenced in a study of cytomegalovirus exposure and HLA in healthy donors. The PCR made use of 60 Vbeta and 13 Jbeta primers. Libraries were prepared by immunoSEQ multiplex PCR; TCRdb keeps only in-frame clonotypes and omits some of them. The sample table sets out roughly 39,000 clones. Specimen: PBMCs. These receptor sequences come from a young man in good health and CMV-seronegative.

This chain connects TRBV6-5 to TRBJ2-2; possible D gene TRBD1, 6 bases. Trimming left V 6 bases short and J 7 bases short, with 15 bases between. The CDR3 loop spans 14 amino acids. CDR1 is MNHEY and CDR2 is SVGAGI in the germline V gene. In nucleotides, the CDR3 is TGTGCCAGCAGCCCAGTTCAGGGGAACGGGGAGCTGTTTTTT. This gives the protein CASSPVQGNGELFF.

The chain uses TRBV11-3 and TRBJ2-7; D perhaps matches TRBD2 (5 bases). The ends were cut back, 6 bases at V and 0 bases at J, with 12 bases in the middle. The length of the CDR3 is 14 residues. Germline CDR1 is SGHNT and CDR2 is YENEEA. The chain's CDR3 is CASSLKGVSYEQYF. The DNA of the CDR3 is TGTGCCAGCAGTTTAAAGGGAGTCTCCTACGAGCAGTACTTC.

The chain employs TRBV4-1 and TRBJ1-1; weak D call: TRBD1 (5 bases). This CDR3 has 14 amino acids. V was clipped by 4 bases and J by 4 bases, with 13 bases between them. In germline, CDR1 is MGHRA, CDR2 YSYEKL. Here the CDR3 reads CASSPDTAVTEAFF. CDR3 bases: TGCGCCAGCAGCCCGGACACCGCGGTCACTGAAGCTTTCTTT.

The chain employs TRBV5-1 and TRBJ2-7; TRBD2 matches 8 bases. Germline CDR1 is SGHRS and CDR2 is YFSETQ. There are 15 residues in the CDR3. Trimming removed 4 bases from V and 1 base from J; junction bases left unmatched: 7. CDR3 DNA: TGCGCCAGCAGCCCGGGAGGGGGGTTATCCTACGAGCAGTACTTC. Residues: CASSPGGGLSYEQYF.

With regard to this clone: At one end the junction does not follow the germline gene, possibly because of a read error. V usage is TRBV28 and J usage is TRBJ2-7; the match to TRBD2 covers 13 bases. CDR1 MDHEN and CDR2 SYDVKM come from the germline V gene. This CDR3 has 11 residues. The CDR3 DNA reads as TGTGCCAGCAGCCTCGGACTAGCGGGAGACTTC. Translating it yields CASSLGLAGDF. The variable domain in full, completed from reference TRBV28 and TRBJ2-7, reads DVKVTQSSRYLVKRTGEKVFLECVQDMDHENMFWYRQDPGLGLRLIYFSYDVKMKEKGDIPEGYSVSREKKERFSLILESASTNQTSMYLCASSLGLAGDFGPGTRLTVT.

The V and J genes are TRBV19 and TRBJ1-5, with D perhaps TRBD1 (5 bases). The CDR3 runs 13 residues. The germline V gene encodes CDR1 LNHDA and CDR2 SQIVND (reference sequence). Trimming removed 6 bases at V and 4 bases at J, with 10 bases between. CDR3 bases: TGTGCCAGTAGGGCAGGGCGGAATCAGCCCCAGCATTTT. This codes for CASRAGRNQPQHF. Filled out from reference TRBV19 and TRBJ1-5, the complete variable domain reads DGGITQSPKYLFRKEGQNVTLSCEQNLNHDAMYWYRQDPGQGLRLIYYSQIVNDFQKGDIAEGYSVSREKKESFPLTVTSAQKNPTAFYLCASRAGRNQPQHFGDGTRLSIL.

This sequence joins TRBV18 and TRBJ2-5; 7 bases fit TRBD1. The V segment lost 6 bases and the J segment 5 bases; nucleotides outside the gene matches: 12. Germline CDR1 is KGHSH and CDR2 is LQKENI. This CDR3 region has 15 residues. The CDR3 loop is CASSLLTGAPETQYF. Here the CDR3 DNA reads TGTGCCAGCTCCCTCCTTACAGGGGCACCCGAGACCCAGTACTTC.

The V and J genes are TRBV4-3 and TRBJ1-1; D is unresolved. Germline CDR1 and CDR2: LGHNA and YSLEER. Trimming pared 2 bases from V and 10 bases from J, leaving 14 bases between. CDR3 length: 13 residues. CDR3 bases: TGCGCCAGCAGCCAACAGGTAGGAGGGTCAGCTTTCTTT. Amino acid sequence: CASSQQVGGSAFF.

V and J are TRBV7-9 and TRBJ1-1; possibly TRBD1 for D (5 bases). The V and J ends lost 4 bases and 8 bases respectively, with 8 bases between them. CDR3 length equals 11 residues. Germline CDR1 is SEHNR and CDR2 is FQNEAQ (reference sequence). The CDR3 DNA sequence: TGTGCCAGCAGCTCGACAGCCGAAGCTTTCTTT. It is translated as CASSSTAEAFF.

CDR3 in amino acids: CATARLAGGPSSYEQYF. CDR3 coding DNA: TGCGCCACCGCGAGGCTAGCGGGAGGGCCAAGCTCCTACGAGCAGTACTTC. V usage is TRBV5-1 and J usage is TRBJ2-7, with 12 positions matching TRBD2. Trimming at V came to 9 bases and at J to 0 bases, leaving 13 bases not matched to a gene. The CDR3 sequence is 17 residues long. CDR1 and CDR2 (germline): SGHRS, YFSETQ.

This clone registers medium-sized by frequency. The chain couples TRBV10-3 to TRBJ2-1, with D possibly being TRBD2 (6 bases). Germline values: CDR1 ENHRY, CDR2 SYGVKD. The CDR3 runs to 14 residues. V lost 4 bases and J lost 3, with 10 bases in between. The DNA of the CDR3 is TGTGCCATCAGTGGGGGGGACGGCTACAATGAGCAGTTCTTC. Its translation: CAISGGDGYNEQFF.

The V and J genes are TRBV27 and TRBJ2-2; 7 nucleotides line up with TRBD2. V shed 6 bases, J shed 5 bases, and the junction held 6 bases outside the gene matches. In germline, CDR1 is MNHEY, CDR2 SMNVEV (reference sequence). The CDR3 loop spans 14 amino acids. CDR3 loop: CASSILGGTGELFF. CDR3 coding DNA: TGTGCCAGCAGCATCTTGGGAGGGACCGGGGAGCTGTTTTTT.

As concerns this clone: The same CDR3 is also encoded by other DNA sequences in this sample. The chain uses TRBV5-1 and TRBJ2-7; TRBD2 agrees at 8 bases. The CDR3 covers 14 residues. V shed 4 bases and J 0 bases; nucleotides not matched to a gene: 3. The germline V gene has CDR1 SGHRS and CDR2 YFSETQ. The CDR3 nucleotides are TGCGCCAGCAGCCTAGCGGGTAGCTCCTACGAGCAGTACTTC. Its protein is CASSLAGSSYEQYF. Looking up the rest from reference TRBV5-1 and TRBJ2-7 gives the full variable domain: KAGVTQTPRYLIKTRGQQVTLSCSPISGHRSVSWYQQTPGQGLQFLFEYFSETQRNKGNFPGRFSGRQFSNSRSEMNVSTLELGDSALYLCASSLAGSSYEQYFGPGTRLTVT.

The rearrangement joins TRBV4-3 to TRBJ2-1, with D possibly being TRBD2 (6 bases). The ends were cut back, 0 bases at V and 4 bases at J, with 16 bases in the middle. CDR1 LGHNA and CDR2 YSLEER come from the germline V gene. The length of the CDR3 is 17 residues. CDR3 residues: CASSQESGRGGYNEQFF. For the CDR3, the DNA is TGCGCCAGCAGCCAAGAGTCTGGGCGGGGAGGATACAATGAGCAGTTCTTC.

The CDR3 loop is CASSYRGRELFF. CDR3 nucleotide sequence: TGTGCCAGCAGTTACCGCGGTCGGGAGCTGTTTTTT. V and J are TRBV6-5 and TRBJ2-2; D gene ambiguous. Trimming took 2 bases from V and 9 from J, leaving 7 bases between them. In germline, CDR1 is MNHEY, CDR2 SVGAGI. The CDR3 extends over 12 amino acids.